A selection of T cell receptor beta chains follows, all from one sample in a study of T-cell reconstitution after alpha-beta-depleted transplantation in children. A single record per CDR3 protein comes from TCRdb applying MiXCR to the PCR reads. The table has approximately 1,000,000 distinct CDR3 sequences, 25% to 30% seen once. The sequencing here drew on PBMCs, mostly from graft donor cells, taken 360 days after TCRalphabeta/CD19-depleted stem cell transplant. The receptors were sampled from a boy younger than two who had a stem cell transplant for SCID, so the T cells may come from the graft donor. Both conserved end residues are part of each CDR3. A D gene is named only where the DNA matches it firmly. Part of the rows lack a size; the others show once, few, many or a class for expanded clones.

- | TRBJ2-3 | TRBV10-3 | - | TGTGCCATCAGTGCAACTAGGGGGGGTGATGTTGATACGCAGTATTTT | CAISATRGGDVDTQYF
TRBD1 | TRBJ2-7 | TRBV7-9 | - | TGTGCCAGCAGCACCCGACAGGGGGATTCCTACGAGCAGTACTTC | CASSTRQGDSYEQYF
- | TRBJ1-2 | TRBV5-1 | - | TGCGCCAGCAGCTTGGAAGGGCGCCCGGCCTATGGCTACACCTTC | CASSLEGRPAYGYTF
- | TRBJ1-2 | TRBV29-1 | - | TGCAGCGTTGACGGTCCCGGGACTCGCTATGGCTACACCTTC | CSVDGPGTRYGYTF
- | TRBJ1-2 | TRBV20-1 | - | TGCAGTGTCCCGGGTACCCGACCCTTGAACTATGGCTACACCTTC | CSVPGTRPLNYGYTF
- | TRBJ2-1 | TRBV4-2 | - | TGTGCCAGCAGCCAGTTGACAGTTGACGGTGAGCAGTTCTTC | CASSQLTVDGEQFF
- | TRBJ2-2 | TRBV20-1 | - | TGCAGTGCTAGAGATCTAGTTACCGGGGAGCTGTTTTTT | CSARDLVTGELFF
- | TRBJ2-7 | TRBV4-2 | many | TGTGCCAGCGGCTTTGCGTCCTACGAGCAGTACTTC | CASGFASYEQYF
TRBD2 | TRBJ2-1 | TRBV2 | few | TGTGCCAGCAGTGGAATTTACGTTAGCGGGGTTCCGTTCTTC | CASSGIYVSGVPFF
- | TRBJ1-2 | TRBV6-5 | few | TGTGCCAGCAGCAACAACTATGGCTACACCTTC | CASSNNYGYTF
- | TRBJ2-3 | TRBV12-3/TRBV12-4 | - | TGTGCCAGCAGCCCGGAGGGGCTTAGCACAGATACGCAGTATTTT | CASSPEGLSTDTQYF
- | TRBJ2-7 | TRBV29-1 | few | TGCAGCGTTGAAGGGAAGGGTGAGGGGGGCTGGCCCCCCTACGAGCAGTACTTC | CSVEGKGEGGWPPYEQYF
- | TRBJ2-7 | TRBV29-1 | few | TGCAGCGTCCCAGGGGCGGGGATCGGGCAGTACTTC | CSVPGAGIGQYF
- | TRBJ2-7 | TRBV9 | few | TGTGCCAGCAGCGCAGGGGGGGCGTCCACCTACGAGCAGTACTTC | CASSAGGASTYEQYF
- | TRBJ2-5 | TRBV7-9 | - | TGTGCCAGCAGCTTAGCGTTTGTGGCGTCCCAAGAGACCCAGTACTTC | CASSLAFVASQETQYF
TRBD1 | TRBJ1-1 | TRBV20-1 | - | TGCAGTGCTTCGAGGACAGGGGGTGAAGCTTTCTTT | CSASRTGGEAFF
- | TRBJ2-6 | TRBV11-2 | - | TGTGCCAGCAGCTTACGTGTCCTTAGGAGCTCTGGGGCCAACGTCCTGACTTTC | CASSLRVLRSSGANVLTF
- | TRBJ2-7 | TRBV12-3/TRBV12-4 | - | TGTGCCAGCACTTTAGGGGAATCCGAGCAGTACTTC | CASTLGESEQYF